This entry lists 11 T cell receptor beta chains sequenced from one sample in a study of cytomegalovirus exposure and HLA in healthy donors. In the PCR, 60 Vbeta and 13 Jbeta primers were used. Profiling relied on immunoSEQ multiplex PCR, and the TCRdb table lists in-frame clones only, not all of them. The data hold 170,000 or so clones, with approximately 80% observed a single time. The specimen sequenced was PBMCs. The receptors were gathered from a man aged 25-45 years in good health and CMV-seropositive.

This CDR3 reads CASSSRTENPYEQYF. Here the CDR3 DNA reads TGTGCCAGCAGCTCTAGGACTGAGAATCCCTACGAGCAGTACTTC. This chain connects TRBV5-4 to TRBJ2-7; TRBD2 might be the D (5 bases). CDR3 length: 15 amino acids. Between the trimmed V and J ends, which lost 3 bases and 2 bases, there was a span of 15 bases. The germline gives CDR1 SGHNT, CDR2 YYREEE (reference sequence). The complete variable domain, with remaining parts taken from reference TRBV5-4 and TRBJ2-7, reads ETGVTQSPTHLIKTRGQQVTLRCSSQSGHNTVSWYQQALGQGPQFIFQYYREEENGRGNFPPRFSGLQFPNYSSELNVNALELDDSALYLCASSSRTENPYEQYFGPGTRLTVT.

This clone was observed a handful of times. The chain couples TRBV2 to TRBJ1-4; D is possibly TRBD1 (5 bases). V was cut by 6 bases and J by 15 bases, with 17 bases left in between. Germline-derived CDR1 and CDR2 are SNHLY and FYNNEI. This CDR3 comprises 12 residues. CDR3 bases: TGTGCCAGCAGCGTATTGGGACTTGGGGTGTTTTTT. The encoded protein is CASSVLGLGVFF. The full variable domain, with the rest looked up from reference TRBV2 and TRBJ1-4, is EPEVTQTPSHQVTQMGQEVILRCVPISNHLYFYWYRQILGQKVEFLVSFYNNEISEKSEIFDDQFSVERPDGSNFTLKIRSTKLEDSAMYFCASSVLGLGVFFGSGTQLSVL.

The chain combines TRBV25-1 with TRBJ1-2; a possible D gene is TRBD1 (6 bases). This CDR3 has 11 residues. Germline lookup yields CDR1 MGHDK and CDR2 SYGVNS. Trimming left V 9 bases short and J 7 bases short, with 12 bases between. The CDR3 DNA is TGTGCCAGTTCACAGGGATCTGGCTACACCTTC. Translation: CASSQGSGYTF.

The chain is built from TRBV28 and TRBJ1-1; D might be TRBD1 (6 bases). CDR1 is MDHEN and CDR2 is SYDVKM in the germline V gene. Trimming stripped 5 bases from V and 1 base from J, with 11 bases between. The CDR3 totals 14 residues. The CDR3 nucleotides read TGTGCCAGCAGTGGGACACCACCGAACACTGAAGCTTTCTTT. This codes for CASSGTPPNTEAFF.

In its sample, this clone was seen a few times. The CDR3 loop reads CAWSTPQGALYGYTF. CDR3 sequence (DNA): TGTGCCTGGAGCACCCCCCAGGGGGCGTTATATGGCTACACCTTC. The chain couples TRBV30 to TRBJ1-2; TRBD1 matches 8 bases. Germline assignment: CDR1 GTSNPN and CDR2 SVGIG (reference sequence). The length of the CDR3 is 15 residues. The V and J ends lost 3 bases and 5 bases, in that order; junction bases with no gene match: 11.

About this clone itself: At one boundary the junction diverges from the germline segment, which might be a read error. The rearrangement joins TRBV7-9 to TRBJ1-1; D perhaps matches TRBD1 (6 bases). The CDR3 runs to 16 residues. Germline CDR1 is SEHNR and CDR2 is FQNEAQ (reference sequence). The CDR3 nucleotides are TGTTCCAGCAGCTCGTCCGGGGGGCGGGGGGACACTGAAGCTTTCTTT. It codes for CSSSSSGGRGDTEAFF.

Only a few counts were recorded for this clone. The rearrangement joins TRBV27 to TRBJ1-2; D ambiguous. Germline values: CDR1 MNHEY, CDR2 SMNVEV (reference sequence). The V end was cut by 4 bases, the J end by 6 bases, with 9 bases between. The CDR3 is made up of 12 amino acids. The CDR3 DNA reads as TGTGCCAGCAGTTCACCGAGGGATGGCTACACCTTC. It encodes CASSSPRDGYTF.

This rearrangement joins TRBV27 to TRBJ1-2; D is unresolved. The V end lost 5 bases, the J end lost 8 bases, and 18 bases lay between the germline ends. This CDR3 has 14 amino acids. CDR1 and CDR2 (germline): MNHEY, SMNVEV (reference sequence). The chain's CDR3 is CASSPSGIFRGYTF. As DNA, the CDR3 is TGTGCCAGCAGTCCCTCGGGGATCTTCCGAGGCTACACCTTC.

This clone was observed a handful of times. This chain joins TRBV19 and TRBJ1-4; TRBD1 agrees at 10 bases. The length of the CDR3 is 14 residues. Trimming took 6 bases from V and 5 from J; bases not matched to a gene: 3. Germline V gene lookup returns CDR1 LNHDA and CDR2 SQIVND (reference sequence). The CDR3 DNA reads as TGTGCCAGTAGCTGGACAGGGGGAAATGAAAAACTGTTTTTT. Protein sequence: CASSWTGGNEKLFF.

This clone was observed once. The chain is built from TRBV19 and TRBJ1-5; the D gene is possibly TRBD1 (5 bases). The V end was cut by 6 bases, the J end by 3 bases, with 18 bases between. CDR3 length equals 16 residues. Looked up from germline, CDR1 is LNHDA and CDR2 is SQIVND (reference sequence). For the CDR3, the DNA is TGTGCCAGTAGGACAGCAGGGATGAACAACAATCAGCCCCAGCATTTT. Its protein product is CASRTAGMNNNQPQHF.

This sequence joins TRBV5-6 and TRBJ2-7; no reliable D call. The CDR3 length is 13 residues. Germline V lookup: CDR1 SGHDT, CDR2 YYEEEE. Trimming stripped 1 base from V and 3 bases from J, with 8 bases between. CDR3 protein: CASSLTPVYEQYF. The DNA of the CDR3 is TGTGCCAGCAGCTTGACACCAGTCTACGAGCAGTACTTC.